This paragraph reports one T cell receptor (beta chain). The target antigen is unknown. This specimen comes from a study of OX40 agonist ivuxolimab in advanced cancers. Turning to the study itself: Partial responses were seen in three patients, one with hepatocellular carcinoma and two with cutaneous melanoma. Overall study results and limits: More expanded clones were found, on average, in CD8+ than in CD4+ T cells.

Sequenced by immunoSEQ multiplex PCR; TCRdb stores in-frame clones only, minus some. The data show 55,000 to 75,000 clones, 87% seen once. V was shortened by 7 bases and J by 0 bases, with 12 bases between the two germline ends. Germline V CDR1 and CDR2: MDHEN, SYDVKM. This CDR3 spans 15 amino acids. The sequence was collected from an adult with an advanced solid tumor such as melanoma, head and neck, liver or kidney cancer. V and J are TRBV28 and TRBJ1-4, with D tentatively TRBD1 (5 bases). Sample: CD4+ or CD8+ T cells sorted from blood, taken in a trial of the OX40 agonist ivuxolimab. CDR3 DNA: TGTGCCAGCACCGGCGGGGGAACAACTAATGAAAAACTGTTTTTT. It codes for CASTGGGTTNEKLFF.